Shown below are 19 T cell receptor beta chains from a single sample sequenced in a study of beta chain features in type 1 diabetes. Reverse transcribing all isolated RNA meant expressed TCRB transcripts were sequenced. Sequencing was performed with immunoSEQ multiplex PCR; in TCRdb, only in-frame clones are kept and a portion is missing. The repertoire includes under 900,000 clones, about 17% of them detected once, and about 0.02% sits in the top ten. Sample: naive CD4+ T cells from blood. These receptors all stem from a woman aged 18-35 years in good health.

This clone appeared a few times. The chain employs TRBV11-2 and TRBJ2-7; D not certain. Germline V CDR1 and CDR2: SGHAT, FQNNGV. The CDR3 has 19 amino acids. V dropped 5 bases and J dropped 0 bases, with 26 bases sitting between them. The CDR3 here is CASSVMSLTTYFSSYEQYF. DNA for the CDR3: TGTGCCAGCAGCGTTATGTCCCTAACCACGTACTTCAGCTCCTACGAGCAGTACTTC.

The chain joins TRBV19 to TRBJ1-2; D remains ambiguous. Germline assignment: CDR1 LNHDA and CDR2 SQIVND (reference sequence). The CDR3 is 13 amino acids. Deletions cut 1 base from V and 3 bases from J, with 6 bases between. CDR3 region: CASSIAGDYGYTF. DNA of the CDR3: TGTGCCAGTAGTATAGCCGGGGACTATGGCTACACCTTC. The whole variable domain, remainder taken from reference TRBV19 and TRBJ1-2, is DGGITQSPKYLFRKEGQNVTLSCEQNLNHDAMYWYRQDPGQGLRLIYYSQIVNDFQKGDIAEGYSVSREKKESFPLTVTSAQKNPTAFYLCASSIAGDYGYTFGSGTRLTVV.

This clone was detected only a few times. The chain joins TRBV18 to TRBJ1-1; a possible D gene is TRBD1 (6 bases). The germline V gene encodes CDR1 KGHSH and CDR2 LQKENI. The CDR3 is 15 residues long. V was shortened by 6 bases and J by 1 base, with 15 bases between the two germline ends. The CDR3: CASSAIPDRNTEAFF. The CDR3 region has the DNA TGTGCCAGCTCGGCAATCCCGGACAGGAACACTGAAGCTTTCTTT.

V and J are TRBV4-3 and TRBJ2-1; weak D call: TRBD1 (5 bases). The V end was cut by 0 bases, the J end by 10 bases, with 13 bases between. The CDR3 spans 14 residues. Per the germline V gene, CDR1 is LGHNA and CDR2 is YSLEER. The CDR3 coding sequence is TGCGCCAGCAGCCAAGATTGGGGCCGCGAGGAGCAGTTCTTC. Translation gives CASSQDWGREEQFF.

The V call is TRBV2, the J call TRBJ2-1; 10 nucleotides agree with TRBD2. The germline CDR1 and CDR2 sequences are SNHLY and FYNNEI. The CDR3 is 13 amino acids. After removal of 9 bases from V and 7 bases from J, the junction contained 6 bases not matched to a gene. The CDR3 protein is CARRKTSGNEQFF. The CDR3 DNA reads TGTGCCAGGCGGAAGACTAGCGGGAATGAGCAGTTCTTC.

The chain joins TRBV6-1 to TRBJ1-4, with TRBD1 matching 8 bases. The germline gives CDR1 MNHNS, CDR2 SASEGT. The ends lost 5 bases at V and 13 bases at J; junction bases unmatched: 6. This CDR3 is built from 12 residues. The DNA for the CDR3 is TGTGCCAGCAGTACCAGACAGGGGAGACTGTTTTTT. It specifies CASSTRQGRLFF.

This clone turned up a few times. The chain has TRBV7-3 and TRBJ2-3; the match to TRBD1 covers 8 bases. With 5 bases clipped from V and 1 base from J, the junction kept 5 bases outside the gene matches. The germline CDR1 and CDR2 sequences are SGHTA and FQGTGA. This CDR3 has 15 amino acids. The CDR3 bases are TGTGCCAGCAGCCCGTGGACAGGGCGCACAGATACGCAGTATTTT. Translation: CASSPWTGRTDTQYF. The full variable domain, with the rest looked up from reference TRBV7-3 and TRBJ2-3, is GAGVSQTPSNKVTEKGKYVELRCDPISGHTALYWYRQSLGQGPEFLIYFQGTGAADDSGLPNDRFFAVRPEGSVSTLKIQRTERGDSAVYLCASSPWTGRTDTQYFGPGTRLTVL.

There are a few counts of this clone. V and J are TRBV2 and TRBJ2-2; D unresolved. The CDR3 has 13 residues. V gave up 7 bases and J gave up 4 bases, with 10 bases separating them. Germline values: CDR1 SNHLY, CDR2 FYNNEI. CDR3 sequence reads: CASIPRATGELFF. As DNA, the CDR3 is TGTGCCAGCATCCCTAGAGCCACCGGGGAGCTGTTTTTT.

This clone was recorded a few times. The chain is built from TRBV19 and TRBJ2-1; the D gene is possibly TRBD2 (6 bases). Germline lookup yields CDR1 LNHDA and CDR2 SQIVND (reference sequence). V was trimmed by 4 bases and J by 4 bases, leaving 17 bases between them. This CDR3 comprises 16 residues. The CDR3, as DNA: TGTGCCAGTAGTAGGAGGGGAGCGACAGAATACAATGAGCAGTTCTTC. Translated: CASSRRGATEYNEQFF.

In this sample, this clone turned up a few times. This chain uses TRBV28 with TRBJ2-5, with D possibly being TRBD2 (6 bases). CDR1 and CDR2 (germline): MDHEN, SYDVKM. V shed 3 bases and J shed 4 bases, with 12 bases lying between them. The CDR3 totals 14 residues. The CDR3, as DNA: TGTGCCAGCAGTTTGTGGGGACTTGGAGAGACCCAGTACTTC. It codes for CASSLWGLGETQYF.

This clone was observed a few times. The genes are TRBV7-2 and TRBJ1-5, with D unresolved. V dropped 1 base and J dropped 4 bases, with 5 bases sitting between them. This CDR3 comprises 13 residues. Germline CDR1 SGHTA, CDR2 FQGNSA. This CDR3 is CASSLVRNQPQHF. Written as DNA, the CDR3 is TGTGCCAGCAGCTTAGTGAGGAATCAGCCCCAGCATTTT.

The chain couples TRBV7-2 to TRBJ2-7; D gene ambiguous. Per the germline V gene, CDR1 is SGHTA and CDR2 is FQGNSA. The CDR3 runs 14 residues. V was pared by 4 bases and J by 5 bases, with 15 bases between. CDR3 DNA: TGTGCCAGCAGCTCGGGTCTCCATTCCGACGAGCAGTACTTC. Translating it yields CASSSGLHSDEQYF. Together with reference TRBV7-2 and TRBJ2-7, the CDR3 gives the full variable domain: GAGVSQSPSNKVTEKGKDVELRCDPISGHTALYWYRQSLGQGLEFLIYFQGNSAPDKSGLPSDRFSAERTGGSVSTLTIQRTQQEDSAVYLCASSSGLHSDEQYFGPGTRLTVT.

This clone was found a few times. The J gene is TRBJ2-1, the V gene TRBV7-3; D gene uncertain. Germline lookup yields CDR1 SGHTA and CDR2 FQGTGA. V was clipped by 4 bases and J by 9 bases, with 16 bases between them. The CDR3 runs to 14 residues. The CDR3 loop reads CASSSRPRLGEQFF. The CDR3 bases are TGTGCCAGCAGCTCCCGTCCTAGACTGGGTGAGCAGTTCTTC.

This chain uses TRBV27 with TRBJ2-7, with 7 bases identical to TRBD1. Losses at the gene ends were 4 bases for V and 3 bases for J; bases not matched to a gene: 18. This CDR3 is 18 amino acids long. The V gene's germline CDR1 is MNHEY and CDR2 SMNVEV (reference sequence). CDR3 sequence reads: CASSSLKGPGQKNYEQYF. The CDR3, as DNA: TGTGCCAGCAGTTCCCTGAAAGGACCGGGACAGAAAAACTACGAGCAGTACTTC.

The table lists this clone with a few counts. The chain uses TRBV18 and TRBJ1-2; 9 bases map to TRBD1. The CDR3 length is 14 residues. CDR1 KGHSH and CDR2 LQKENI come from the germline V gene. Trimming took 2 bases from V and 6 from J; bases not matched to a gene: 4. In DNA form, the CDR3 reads TGTGCCAGCTCACCAGGGGACAGGGTAAATGGCTACACCTTC. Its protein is CASSPGDRVNGYTF.

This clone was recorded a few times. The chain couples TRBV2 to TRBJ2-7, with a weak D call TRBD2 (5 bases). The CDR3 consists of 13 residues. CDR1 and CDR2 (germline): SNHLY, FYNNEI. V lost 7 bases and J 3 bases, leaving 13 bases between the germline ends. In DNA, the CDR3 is TGTGCCAGCACTCGGGATGTAAGCTACGAGCAGTACTTC. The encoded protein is CASTRDVSYEQYF.

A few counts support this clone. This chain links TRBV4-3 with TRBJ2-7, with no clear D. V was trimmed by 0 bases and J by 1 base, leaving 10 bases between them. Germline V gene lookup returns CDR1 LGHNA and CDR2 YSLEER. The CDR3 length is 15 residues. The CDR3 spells CASSQEISGSYEQYF. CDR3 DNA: TGCGCCAGCAGCCAAGAAATCTCTGGGTCCTACGAGCAGTACTTC.

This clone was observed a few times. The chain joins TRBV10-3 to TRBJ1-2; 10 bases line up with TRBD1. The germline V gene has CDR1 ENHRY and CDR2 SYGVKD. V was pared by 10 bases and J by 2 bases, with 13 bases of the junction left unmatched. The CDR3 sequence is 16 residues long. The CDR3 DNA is TGTGCCAGTTCACCGGGACAGGGGCTAGGAAACTATGGCTACACCTTC. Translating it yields CASSPGQGLGNYGYTF.

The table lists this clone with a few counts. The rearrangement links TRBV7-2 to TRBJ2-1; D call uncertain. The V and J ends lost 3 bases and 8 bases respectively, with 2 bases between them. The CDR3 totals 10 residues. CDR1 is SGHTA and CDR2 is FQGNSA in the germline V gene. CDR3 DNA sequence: TGTGCCAGCAGCTTTGATGAGCAGTTCTTC. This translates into CASSFDEQFF. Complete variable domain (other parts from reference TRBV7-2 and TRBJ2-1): GAGVSQSPSNKVTEKGKDVELRCDPISGHTALYWYRQSLGQGLEFLIYFQGNSAPDKSGLPSDRFSAERTGGSVSTLTIQRTQQEDSAVYLCASSFDEQFFGPGTRLTVL.